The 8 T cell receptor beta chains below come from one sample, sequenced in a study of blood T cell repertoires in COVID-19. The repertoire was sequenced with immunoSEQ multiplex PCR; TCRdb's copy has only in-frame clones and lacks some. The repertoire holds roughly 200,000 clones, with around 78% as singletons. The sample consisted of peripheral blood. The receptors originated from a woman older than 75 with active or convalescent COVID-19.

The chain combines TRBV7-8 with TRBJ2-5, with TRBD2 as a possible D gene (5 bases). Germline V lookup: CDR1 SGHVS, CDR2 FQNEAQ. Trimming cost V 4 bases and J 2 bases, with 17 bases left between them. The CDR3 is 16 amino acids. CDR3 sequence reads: CASSSLANQHQETQYF. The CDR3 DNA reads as TGTGCCAGCAGCTCCCTAGCTAACCAACATCAAGAGACCCAGTACTTC.

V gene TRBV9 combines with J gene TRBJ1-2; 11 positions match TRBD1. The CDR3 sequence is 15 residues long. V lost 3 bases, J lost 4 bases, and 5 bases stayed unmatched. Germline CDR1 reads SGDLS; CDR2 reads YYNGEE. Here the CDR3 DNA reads TGTGCCAGCAGCGACGGACAGGGGGCAGGCTATGGCTACACCTTC. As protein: CASSDGQGAGYGYTF. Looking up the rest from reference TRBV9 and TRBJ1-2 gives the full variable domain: DSGVTQTPKHLITATGQRVTLRCSPRSGDLSVYWYQQSLDQGLQFLIQYYNGEERAKGNILERFSAQQFPDLHSELNLSSLELGDSALYFCASSDGQGAGYGYTFGSGTRLTVV.

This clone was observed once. The CDR3 spells CASSLTGISGNTIYF. The CDR3 region has the DNA TGTGCCAGCAGTTTGACCGGGATCTCTGGAAACACCATATATTTT. The chain uses TRBV6-5 and TRBJ1-3; D not resolved. The CDR3 runs to 15 residues. Between the trimmed V and J ends, which lost 4 bases and 0 bases, there was a span of 10 bases. Per germline, CDR1 MNHEY and CDR2 SVGAGI.

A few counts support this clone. Here the CDR3 reads CAGGGGPRVGEQYF. The CDR3 DNA reads TGTGCCGGGGGGGGAGGACCTCGCGTTGGGGAGCAGTACTTC. This chain links TRBV6-5 with TRBJ2-7; TRBD2 agrees at 7 bases. This CDR3 spans 14 amino acids. Trimming at V came to 11 bases and at J to 7 bases, leaving 17 bases not matched to a gene. CDR1 MNHEY and CDR2 SVGAGI come from the germline V gene.

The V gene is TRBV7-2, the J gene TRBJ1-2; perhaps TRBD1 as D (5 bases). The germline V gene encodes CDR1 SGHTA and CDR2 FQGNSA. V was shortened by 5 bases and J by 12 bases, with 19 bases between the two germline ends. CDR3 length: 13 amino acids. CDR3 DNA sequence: TGTGCCAGCAGCCGGGGACTCACAGAGAGCAACACCTTC. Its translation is CASSRGLTESNTF.

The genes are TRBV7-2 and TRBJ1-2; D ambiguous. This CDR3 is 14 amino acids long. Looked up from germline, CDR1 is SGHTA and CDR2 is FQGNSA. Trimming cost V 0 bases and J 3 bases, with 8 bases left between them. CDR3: CASSLAKGDYGYTF. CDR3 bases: TGTGCCAGCAGCTTAGCGAAGGGAGACTATGGCTACACCTTC.

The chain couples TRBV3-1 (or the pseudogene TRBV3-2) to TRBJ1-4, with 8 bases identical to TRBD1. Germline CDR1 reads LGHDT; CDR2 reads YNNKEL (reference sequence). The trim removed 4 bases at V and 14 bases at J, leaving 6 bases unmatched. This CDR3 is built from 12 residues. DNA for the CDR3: TGTGCCAGCAGCCGTGAAGGGACAGGTCTGTTTTTT. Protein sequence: CASSREGTGLFF.

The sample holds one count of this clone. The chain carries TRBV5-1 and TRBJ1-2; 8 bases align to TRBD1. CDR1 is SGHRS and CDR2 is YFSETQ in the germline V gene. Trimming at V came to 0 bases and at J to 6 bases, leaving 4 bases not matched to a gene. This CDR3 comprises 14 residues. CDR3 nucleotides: TGCGCCAGCAGCTTGGGACAGGGGAGAGATGGCTACACCTTC. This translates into CASSLGQGRDGYTF.